These T cell receptor beta chains were read from a single sample in a study of blood T cell repertoires in COVID-19. The repertoire was sequenced with immunoSEQ multiplex PCR; TCRdb's copy has only in-frame clones and lacks some. The repertoire has about 220,000 clones, roughly 84% of them found once; the top ten carry around 3.3%. Source material: peripheral blood. The receptors stem from a woman older than 75 with acute or convalescent COVID-19. CDR3s include the opening cysteine and the closing phenylalanine or tryptophan. Each record gives: clone size, D gene, J gene, V gene, CDR3 protein, CDR3 DNA. The D gene is left open where the match is weak. Where a row states a size, it is once, few, many or the class of an expanded clone; other rows omit it.

. | TRBD1 | TRBJ1-2 | TRBV6-5 | CASSRQGQSNYGYTF | TGTGCCAGCAGCAGACAGGGGCAATCTAACTATGGCTACACCTTC
once | . | TRBJ1-1 | TRBV19 | CASTLFGGSNTEAFF | TGTGCCAGTACCTTATTCGGGGGGTCGAACACTGAAGCTTTCTTT
. | . | TRBJ2-2 | TRBV11-3 | CASSFTPGQRNTGELFF | TGTGCCAGCAGCTTTACCCCGGGACAAAGGAACACCGGGGAGCTGTTTTTT
. | . | TRBJ1-5 | TRBV30 | CAWSVGRGSNQPQHF | TGTGCCTGGAGTGTCGGCAGAGGATCTAATCAGCCCCAGCATTTT
. | . | TRBJ2-7 | TRBV5-4 | CASSLSGGGYEQYF | TGTGCCAGCAGCTTGTCGGGGGGCGGCTACGAGCAGTACTTC
. | . | TRBJ1-6 | TRBV5-1 | CASSVIQTGSSPLHF | TGCGCCAGCAGCGTTATCCAAACAGGATCCTCACCCCTCCACTTT
. | TRBD1 | TRBJ1-1 | TRBV2 | CASSPYRGTEAFF | TGTGCCAGCAGTCCTTACAGGGGCACTGAAGCTTTCTTT
few | TRBD2 | TRBJ2-7 | TRBV7-8 | CASSFPGLSSVEQYF | TGTGCCAGCAGCTTTCCGGGACTATCGTCGGTCGAGCAGTACTTC
. | TRBD1 | TRBJ1-6 | TRBV5-4 | CASRGGRDRDSPLHF | TGTGCCAGCAGGGGCGGGCGGGACAGGGACTCACCCCTCCACTTT
. | TRBD1 | TRBJ1-2 | TRBV25-1 | CASSVGTGPAYGYTF | TGTGCCAGCAGTGTCGGGACAGGCCCTGCGTATGGCTACACCTTC
. | . | TRBJ1-1 | TRBV15 | CATSRDRGSGTEAFF | TGTGCCACCAGCAGAGATAGGGGCTCTGGCACTGAAGCTTTCTTT
once | . | TRBJ1-5 | TRBV12-3/TRBV12-4 | CASSLGLYQPQHF | TGTGCCAGCAGTTTGGGGCTTTATCAGCCCCAGCATTTT
. | TRBD1 | TRBJ1-5 | TRBV5-1 | CASSDRVGQPQHF | TGCGCCAGCAGCGACAGGGTGGGTCAGCCCCAGCATTTT
. | . | TRBJ2-3 | TRBV7-3 | CASSSAPGSTDTQYF | TGTGCCAGCAGCTCCGCCCCCGGGAGCACAGATACGCAGTATTTT
once | TRBD2 | TRBJ2-7 | TRBV3-1/TRBV3-2 | CASSPWGAGVEYEQYF | TGTGCCAGCAGCCCCTGGGGAGCGGGGGTGGAATACGAGCAGTACTTC
. | . | TRBJ1-4 | TRBV4-3 | CASSRDWNEKLFF | TGCGCCAGCAGCCGGGACTGGAATGAAAAACTGTTTTTT
. | . | TRBJ1-1 | TRBV4-3 | CASRQLMNTEAFF | TGCGCCAGCAGACAGCTCATGAACACTGAAGCTTTCTTT
. | . | TRBJ2-7 | TRBV2 | CASSYSYEQYF | TGTGCCAGCAGTTACTCCTACGAGCAGTACTTC
. | . | TRBJ2-5 | TRBV5-6 | CASTNAGQQETQYF | TGTGCCAGCACCAATGCGGGACAGCAAGAGACCCAGTACTTC
once | . | TRBJ1-4 | TRBV19 | CASEEGRGLFF | TGTGCCAGCGAGGAGGGGCGGGGGCTGTTTTTT